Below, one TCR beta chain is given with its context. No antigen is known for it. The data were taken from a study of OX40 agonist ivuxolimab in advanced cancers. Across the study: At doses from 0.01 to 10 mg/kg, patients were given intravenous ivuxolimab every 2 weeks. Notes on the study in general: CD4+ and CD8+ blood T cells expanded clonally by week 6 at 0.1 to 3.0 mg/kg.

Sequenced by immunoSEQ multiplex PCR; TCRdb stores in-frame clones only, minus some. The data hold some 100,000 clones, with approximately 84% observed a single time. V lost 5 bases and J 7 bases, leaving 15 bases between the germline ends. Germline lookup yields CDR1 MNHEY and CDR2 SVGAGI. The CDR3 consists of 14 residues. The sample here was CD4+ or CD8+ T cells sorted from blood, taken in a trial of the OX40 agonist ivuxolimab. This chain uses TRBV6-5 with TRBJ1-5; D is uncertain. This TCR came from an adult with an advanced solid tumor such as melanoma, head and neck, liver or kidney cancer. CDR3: CASSELPGVQPQHF. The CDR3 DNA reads TGTGCCAGCAGTGAACTCCCGGGAGTACAGCCCCAGCATTTT.